This T cell receptor (beta chain) came from a study of shared clonotypes between healthy human individuals. Study details: Contributing individuals were two females and a few males aged 18 to 49.

Concerning this clone: Its target is not known.

Study-level results: Clonotype sharing among the donors was expected to vary with sequencing depth. Larger estimated richness was generally recorded for naive subsets relative to memory subsets.

This CDR3 has 15 amino acids. Sequencing was performed with immunoSEQ multiplex PCR; in TCRdb, only in-frame clones are kept and a portion is missing. The sample lists over a million clones, around 76% occurring once. The sample taken for sequencing was memory CD4+ T cells sorted from blood. The subset denotes: CD45RA-negative fraction. This sequence joins TRBV21-1 and TRBJ2-5; the DNA was not used to check the table's D call, TRBD1. TRBV21-1 is a recognized pseudogene. The sequence derives from a man aged 18 to 29 in good health. CDR3 nucleotides: TGTGCCAGCAGACAGGGGCCGCGCCATGCAGAGACCCAGTACTTC. Its protein is CASRQGPRHAETQYF.